What follows are 21 T cell receptor beta chains derived from one specimen sequenced in a study of shared clonotypes between healthy human individuals. The data were produced by immunoSEQ multiplex PCR, yet TCRdb's version contains in-frame clones alone and is incomplete. The repertoire holds some 2,000,000 clones, with 85% to 95% as singletons. Selected positively for CCR7 and CD45RO-negative, naive CD8 cells excluded terminally differentiated effector memory CD45RA+ cells. Sequences were obtained from naive CD8+ T cells sorted from blood. These receptor sequences come from a man aged 18 to 30 in good health.

V is TRBV5-6 and J is TRBJ1-1; TRBD1 matches 10 bases. J was trimmed by 3 bases and V by 0 bases; bases with no gene match: 14. The CDR3 totals 19 residues. From germline, CDR1 is SGHDT and CDR2 YYEEEE. CDR3 sequence: CASSLGPGQGDPPHTEAFF. Here the CDR3 DNA reads TGTGCCAGCAGCTTGGGGCCCGGACAGGGGGATCCACCGCACACTGAAGCTTTCTTT.

The rearrangement uses TRBV9 and TRBJ2-7; possibly TRBD1 or TRBD2 for D (5 bases each). Per the germline V gene, CDR1 is SGDLS and CDR2 is YYNGEE. The CDR3 runs 17 residues. Deletions cut 0 bases from V and 0 bases from J, with 16 bases between. The CDR3 DNA reads TGTGCCAGCAGCGTAGAAGGGGACGGGAAAACCTCCTACGAGCAGTACTTC. Its protein is CASSVEGDGKTSYEQYF.

This sequence joins TRBV27 and TRBJ2-7; TRBD2 aligns across 10 bases. The CDR3 is 15 amino acids. Germline V gene lookup returns CDR1 MNHEY and CDR2 SMNVEV (reference sequence). V lost 6 bases to trimming and J lost 0 bases; unmatched junction nucleotides: 5. The CDR3 spells CASSRAGGSSYEQYF. The CDR3 DNA reads as TGTGCCAGCAGCAGAGCGGGAGGGAGCTCCTACGAGCAGTACTTC.

This chain links TRBV28 with TRBJ2-7, with D perhaps TRBD1 (6 bases). The CDR3 has 16 amino acids. The germline V gene has CDR1 MDHEN and CDR2 SYDVKM. V was pared by 6 bases and J by 0 bases, with 18 bases between. The DNA of the CDR3 is TGTGCCAGCAGCCCCGGACCCAGGGGTTCCTCCTACGAGCAGTACTTC. As protein: CASSPGPRGSSYEQYF.

J is TRBJ2-2 and V is TRBV27, with a tentative D call TRBD2 (6 bases). The CDR3 length is 14 residues. Looked up from germline, CDR1 is MNHEY and CDR2 is SMNVEV (reference sequence). V was cut by 8 bases and J by 4 bases, with 14 bases left in between. For the CDR3, the DNA is TGTGCCAGCCGACTAGGGCCCCTCACCGGGGAGCTGTTTTTT. Its translation: CASRLGPLTGELFF.

V usage is TRBV9 and J usage is TRBJ2-7, with 8 bases matching TRBD1. Germline V gene data show CDR1 as SGDLS and CDR2 as YYNGEE. The CDR3 covers 15 residues. The V and J ends lost 4 bases and 3 bases, in that order; junction bases with no gene match: 9. CDR3 region: CASSPTGGYNYEQYF. The DNA of the CDR3 is TGTGCCAGCAGCCCCACAGGGGGATATAACTACGAGCAGTACTTC. Full variable domain (outside the CDR3, taken from reference TRBV9 and TRBJ2-7): DSGVTQTPKHLITATGQRVTLRCSPRSGDLSVYWYQQSLDQGLQFLIQYYNGEERAKGNILERFSAQQFPDLHSELNLSSLELGDSALYFCASSPTGGYNYEQYFGPGTRLTVT.

The chain couples TRBV11-2 to TRBJ2-4; D is tentatively TRBD1 or TRBD2 (5 bases each). This CDR3 contains 17 residues. Trimming removed 4 bases at V and 0 bases at J, with 16 bases between. CDR1 is SGHAT and CDR2 is FQNNGV in the germline V gene. This CDR3 reads CASSSEWDGVAKNIQYF. The DNA of the CDR3 is TGTGCCAGCAGCTCCGAATGGGACGGTGTAGCCAAAAACATTCAGTACTTC.

The CDR3 reads CASSLTSGRILENNEQFF. In DNA form, the CDR3 reads TGTGCCAGCAGTTTAACTAGCGGGAGGATACTAGAAAACAATGAGCAGTTCTTC. The genes are TRBV27 and TRBJ2-1, with 12 bases that match TRBD2. CDR3 size: 18 residues. Trimming took 2 bases from V and 5 from J; bases not matched to a gene: 10. The germline CDR1 and CDR2 sequences are MNHEY and SMNVEV (reference sequence).

This clone came up once. V usage is TRBV6-5 and J usage is TRBJ1-1; weak D call: TRBD1 (6 bases). Trimming left V 4 bases short and J 8 bases short, with 14 bases between. The CDR3 consists of 13 residues. Germline V CDR1 and CDR2: MNHEY, SVGAGI. Here the CDR3 reads CASSSMSGTEAFF. The DNA of the CDR3 is TGTGCCAGCAGTTCCATGTCTGGGACAGAAGCTTTCTTT.

The chain uses TRBV6-4 and TRBJ2-7; 12 positions match TRBD2. After removal of 3 bases from V and 5 bases from J, the junction contained 8 bases not matched to a gene. Germline V gene sequence: CDR1 MRHNA, CDR2 SNTAGT. CDR3 length: 16 amino acids. The CDR3 sequence is CASSDSTSGRRDEQYF. CDR3 bases: TGTGCCAGCAGTGATTCGACTAGCGGGAGAAGAGACGAGCAGTACTTC.

The chain recombines TRBV19 with TRBJ2-2; D may be TRBD2 (5 bases). CDR3 length equals 16 residues. Trimming removed 3 bases from V and 5 bases from J, with 16 bases in between. Looked up from germline, CDR1 is LNHDA and CDR2 is SQIVND (reference sequence). The CDR3 here is CASSIPSFGVTGELFF. CDR3 nucleotide sequence: TGTGCCAGTAGTATCCCCTCGTTCGGGGTTACCGGGGAGCTGTTTTTT.

The chain combines TRBV7-2 with TRBJ2-3, with 11 positions matching TRBD2. This CDR3 comprises 17 residues. The germline V gene has CDR1 SGHTA and CDR2 FQGNSA. The V gene end was trimmed by 0 bases and the J gene end by 2 bases; junction bases not matched to a gene: 4. The CDR3 protein is CASSLAQLAGDTDTQYF. The CDR3 nucleotides read TGTGCCAGCAGCTTAGCCCAACTAGCGGGGGACACAGATACGCAGTATTTT. The full variable domain, in which reference TRBV7-2 and TRBJ2-3 provide the parts outside the CDR3, is GAGVSQSPSNKVTEKGKDVELRCDPISGHTALYWYRQSLGQGLEFLIYFQGNSAPDKSGLPSDRFSAERTGGSVSTLTIQRTQQEDSAVYLCASSLAQLAGDTDTQYFGPGTRLTVL.

The chain employs TRBV28 and TRBJ1-1, with 8 bases matching TRBD1. The CDR3 is made up of 14 amino acids. J was trimmed by 6 bases and V by 6 bases; bases with no gene match: 9. Germline V gene lookup returns CDR1 MDHEN and CDR2 SYDVKM. CDR3 protein: CASSSTGGGPEAFF. For the CDR3, the DNA is TGTGCCAGCAGCAGCACAGGGGGAGGCCCTGAAGCTTTCTTT.

Worth noting for this clone: This sample also contains other DNA sequences that code for the same CDR3. CDR3 DNA: TGTGCCAGCAGTGAAGCCTCGACGGGGAACACTGAAGCTTTCTTT. Protein: CASSEASTGNTEAFF. This sequence joins TRBV2 and TRBJ1-1; no clear D. This CDR3 region has 15 residues. Trimming removed 0 bases from V and 1 base from J, with 9 bases in between. Germline lookup yields CDR1 SNHLY and CDR2 FYNNEI.

V gene TRBV4-1 combines with J gene TRBJ1-1, with D maybe TRBD1 (6 bases). Germline V gene lookup returns CDR1 MGHRA and CDR2 YSYEKL. This CDR3 is built from 16 residues. Trimming stripped 2 bases from V and 5 bases from J, with 18 bases between. CDR3 amino acids: CASSQSLGGARTEAFF. The CDR3 nucleotides read TGCGCCAGCAGCCAAAGCCTCGGGGGCGCGAGAACTGAAGCTTTCTTT.

The chain has TRBV7-9 and TRBJ2-5, with 11 bases fitting TRBD1. Germline V gene data show CDR1 as SEHNR and CDR2 as FQNEAQ (reference sequence). The CDR3 consists of 15 residues. Trimming at V came to 5 bases and at J to 5 bases, leaving 7 bases not matched to a gene. Written as DNA, the CDR3 is TGTGCCAGCAGCCCCTGGACAGGGGGCATCGAGACCCAGTACTTC. Translation gives CASSPWTGGIETQYF. The entire variable domain, with the rest obtained from reference TRBV7-9 and TRBJ2-5, is as follows: DTGVSQNPRHKITKRGQNVTFRCDPISEHNRLYWYRQTLGQGPEFLTYFQNEAQLEKSRLLSDRFSAERPKGSFSTLEIQRTEQGDSAMYLCASSPWTGGIETQYFGPGTRLLVL.

The count of this clone is one. The chain employs TRBV7-9 and TRBJ2-5; a possible D gene is TRBD2 (6 bases). The germline CDR1 and CDR2 sequences are SEHNR and FQNEAQ (reference sequence). The CDR3 has 13 amino acids. V lost 7 bases to trimming and J lost 3 bases, with 12 bases between them. The CDR3, as DNA: TGTGCCAGCACCCCTTGGGAGGAAGAGACCCAGTACTTC. Encoded protein: CASTPWEEETQYF.

V is TRBV4-3 and J is TRBJ2-1, with TRBD1 matching over 9 bases. Trimming removed 0 bases from V and 8 bases from J; junction bases left unmatched: 8. Germline V lookup: CDR1 LGHNA, CDR2 YSLEER. CDR3 length equals 16 residues. CDR3 sequence: CASSQDSYRGPDEQFF. The CDR3 region has the DNA TGCGCCAGCAGCCAAGATTCTTACAGGGGGCCGGATGAGCAGTTCTTC.

This clone was counted once. The chain uses TRBV9 and TRBJ2-5; 8 nucleotides line up with TRBD1. The length of the CDR3 is 15 residues. Germline V gene sequence: CDR1 SGDLS, CDR2 YYNGEE. V trimming: 4 bases; J trimming: 5 bases; junction bases outside the gene matches: 10. CDR3: CASSPRGRGPETQYF. The CDR3 region has the DNA TGTGCCAGCAGCCCCCGAGGCAGGGGGCCGGAGACCCAGTACTTC.

V gene TRBV10-2 combines with J gene TRBJ2-1; TRBD1 matches 9 bases. The CDR3 totals 14 residues. From germline, CDR1 is WSHSY and CDR2 SAAADI. Trimming took 6 bases from V and 4 from J; bases not matched to a gene: 4. In DNA form, the CDR3 reads TGCGCCAGCAGGGGACAGGGAGGTTACAATGAGCAGTTCTTC. Encoded protein: CASRGQGGYNEQFF.

The gene calls are TRBV7-6 and TRBJ2-1; D possibly corresponds to TRBD2 (6 bases). Trimming removed 1 base from V and 6 bases from J, with 22 bases in between. Germline V gives CDR1 SGHVS, CDR2 FNYEAQ. The CDR3 contains 18 residues. CDR3 sequence (DNA): TGTGCCAGCAGCTTAGGAGCCAGCGGGCCCGAGGGAGGCAATGAGCAGTTCTTC. It encodes CASSLGASGPEGGNEQFF. Full variable domain (remainder filled in from reference TRBV7-6 and TRBJ2-1): GAGVSQSPRYKVTKRGQDVALRCDPISGHVSLYWYRQALGQGPEFLTYFNYEAQQDKSGLPNDRFSAERPEGSISTLTIQRTEQRDSAMYRCASSLGASGPEGGNEQFFGPGTRLTVL.